This entry describes one T cell receptor beta chain. The data stem from a study of immune cell composition in non-small cell lung cancer. Study-wide background: Most cases were lung adenocarcinoma or squamous cell carcinoma.

TCRdb keeps only in-frame clones here, not all; method: immunoSEQ multiplex PCR. The table has about 2,200 clones, approximately 70% seen once. V lost 3 bases, J lost 9 bases, and 3 bases stayed unmatched. This CDR3 has 12 residues. CDR1 and CDR2 from the germline V gene are SGHAT and FQNNGV. Normal lung was sampled as far from the tumour as possible, at least 3 cm. DNA was extracted from unsorted cell suspensions stored frozen. The TCR was taken from a human donor with non-small cell lung cancer. V and J are TRBV11-2 and TRBJ1-1; the match to TRBD1 covers 8 bases. Sequenced: non-adjacent lung tissue. In nucleotides, the CDR3 is TGTGCCAGCAGCTTCGGACAGGGCCAAGCTTTCTTT. As protein: CASSFGQGQAFF.